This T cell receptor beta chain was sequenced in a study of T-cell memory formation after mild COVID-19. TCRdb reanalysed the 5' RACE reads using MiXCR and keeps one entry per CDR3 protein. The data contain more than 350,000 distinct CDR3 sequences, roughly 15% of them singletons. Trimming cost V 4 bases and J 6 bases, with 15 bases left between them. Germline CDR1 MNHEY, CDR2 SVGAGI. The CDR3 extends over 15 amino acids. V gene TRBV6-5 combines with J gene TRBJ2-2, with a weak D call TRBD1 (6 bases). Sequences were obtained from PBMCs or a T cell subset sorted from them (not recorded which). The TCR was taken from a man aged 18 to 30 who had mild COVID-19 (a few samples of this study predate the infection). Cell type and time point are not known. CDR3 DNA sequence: TGTGCCAGCAGTTGGGGGCCAGGAACCTCCGGGGAGCTGTTTTTT. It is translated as CASSWGPGTSGELFF.